The present entry profiles one TCR beta chain with its context. The antigen remains undetermined. This entry is derived from a study of cytomegalovirus exposure and HLA in healthy donors. Findings of the study overall: Information on immune exposure was restricted to one variable (CMV serostatus).

This PCR relied on a set of 60 Vbeta primers and 13 Jbeta primers. Measured with immunoSEQ multiplex PCR; TCRdb has only the in-frame clones, and not every one. The sample has 89,000 or so clones, 65% to 75% seen once. V was pared by 9 bases and J by 4 bases, with 5 bases of the junction left unmatched. Germline V CDR1 and CDR2: WNHNN, SYGVQD (reference sequence). The CDR3 consists of 12 residues. This sequence was found in a man between 60 and 75 years old in good health and CMV-seronegative. Sequencing was done on a sample of PBMCs. The chain joins TRBV10-1 to TRBJ2-7; TRBD1 matches 8 bases. CDR3 protein: CARGQVVYEQYF. The CDR3 DNA reads TGCGCCAGGGGACAGGTCGTGTACGAGCAGTACTTC.